This T cell receptor (beta chain) originates from a study of blood T cell repertoires in COVID-19. Background on the study: PBMCs, B-cell-depleted T cells, or T cells were the source of the cDNA or gDNA that made up the material.

V gave up 0 bases and J gave up 4 bases, with 9 bases separating them. Germline lookup yields CDR1 MGHRA and CDR2 YSYEKL. This CDR3 has 15 amino acids. TCRdb's copy holds only in-frame clones and misses some; the assay was immunoSEQ multiplex PCR. The sample yields roughly 300,000 clones, more than 75% seen once. The chain links TRBV4-1 to TRBJ1-4; D is ambiguous. The sample taken for sequencing was PBMCs or T cells enriched from blood (not recorded which). The sequence was collected from a woman aged 25 to 45 who had recovered from COVID-19. The CDR3 bases are TGCGCCAGCAGCCAAGACGCAGACTTTAATGAAAAACTGTTTTTT. Translating gives CASSQDADFNEKLFF.